Listed below are T cell receptor beta chains from one sample, sequenced in a study of cytomegalovirus exposure and HLA in healthy donors. TCRdb's table, derived via immunoSEQ multiplex PCR, lists solely in-frame clones and lacks some. The sample includes some 90,000 clones, 55% to 70% of them seen just once. Sequenced sample: PBMCs. The receptors stem from a boy aged 5-17 years in good health and CMV-seropositive. Both conserved end residues are part of each CDR3. D genes are given only for firm matches. Only some rows state a clone size, as once, few, many or a class for expanded clones.

>NA|TRBV25-1|NA|TRBJ2-1
CASSNLSGNEQFF
TGTGCCAGCAGTAACTTGAGCGGGAATGAGCAGTTCTTC
>NA|TRBV7-9|NA|TRBJ1-1
CASSLGGGTEAFF
TGTGCCAGCAGCTTAGGGGGAGGCACTGAAGCTTTCTTT
>NA|TRBV19|TRBD1|TRBJ1-5
CASSLTGGSTQPQHF
TGTGCCAGTAGTCTCACAGGGGGCTCTACTCAGCCCCAGCATTTT
>NA|TRBV5-6|NA|TRBJ2-6
CASSPLRIRTFSGANVLTF
TGTGCCAGCAGCCCTCTCAGGATACGTACTTTTTCTGGGGCCAACGTCCTGACTTTC
>NA|TRBV30|TRBD1|TRBJ1-5
CACAGTGSSNQPQHF
TGTGCCTGTGCGGGGACAGGGAGTAGCAATCAGCCCCAGCATTTT
>NA|TRBV4-3|NA|TRBJ2-7
CASSQGASASYEQYF
TGCGCCAGCAGCCAAGGGGCTAGCGCCTCCTACGAGCAGTACTTC
>NA|TRBV7-2|NA|TRBJ1-5
CASSLGSYSNQPQHF
TGTGCCAGCAGCTTAGGTAGCTATAGCAATCAGCCCCAGCATTTT
>few|TRBV29-1|NA|TRBJ1-4
CSVAGSGEKLFF
TGCAGCGTTGCAGGGTCGGGTGAAAAACTGTTTTTT
>NA|TRBV12-5|NA|TRBJ2-2
CASGLAGQFGELFF
TGTGCTAGTGGTTTGGCAGGACAGTTCGGGGAGCTGTTTTTT
>NA|TRBV29-1|NA|TRBJ2-3
CSVGSSHTDTQYF
TGCAGCGTTGGAAGCTCGCACACAGATACGCAGTATTTT
>NA|TRBV27|TRBD2|TRBJ2-7
CASSRTSELIYEQYF
TGTGCCAGCAGTCGGACTAGCGAATTGATCTACGAGCAGTACTTC
>NA|TRBV7-2|NA|TRBJ1-5
CASSSSDQPQHF
TGTGCCAGCAGCTCTTCGGATCAGCCCCAGCATTTT
>NA|TRBV30|NA|TRBJ2-7
CAWSRDTSSYEQYF
TGTGCCTGGAGCCGGGACACCAGCTCCTACGAGCAGTACTTC
>few|TRBV2|NA|TRBJ2-3
CASSWDSTSTDTQYF
TGTGCCAGCAGTTGGGACTCTACTAGCACAGATACGCAGTATTTT
>NA|TRBV5-1|NA|TRBJ1-1
CASRGAGMNTEAFF
TGCGCCAGCCGGGGGGCAGGTATGAACACTGAAGCTTTCTTT
>NA|TRBV7-9|TRBD2|TRBJ2-1
CASSSSWASGDNEQFF
TGTGCCAGCAGCTCCTCCTGGGCTAGCGGGGACAATGAGCAGTTCTTC
>NA|TRBV5-1|TRBD1|TRBJ1-6
CASSLQTGGRSPLHF
TGCGCCAGCAGCTTGCAAACAGGGGGCAGGTCACCCCTCCACTTT
>NA|TRBV5-1|NA|TRBJ1-4
CASSPNRGEKLFF
TGCGCCAGCAGCCCTAACCGAGGTGAAAAACTGTTTTTT
>NA|TRBV4-1|NA|TRBJ1-2
CASSGGNGHGYTF
TGCGCCAGCAGCGGGGGGAATGGTCATGGCTACACCTTC
>NA|TRBV7-9|NA|TRBJ2-7
CASSLGQAVVYEQYF
TGTGCCAGCAGCTTAGGACAGGCGGTTGTCTACGAGCAGTACTTC
>NA|TRBV5-4|NA|TRBJ1-6
CASSRGGEPYNSPLHF
TGTGCCAGCAGCCGTGGGGGGGAACCCTATAATTCACCCCTCCACTTT
>few|TRBV19|NA|TRBJ1-6
CASSSLQGSPLHF
TGTGCCAGTAGTTCACTACAGGGTTCACCCCTCCACTTT
>NA|TRBV6-6|NA|TRBJ1-2
CASSQGDRGYTF
TGTGCCAGCAGTCAAGGGGATCGGGGCTACACCTTC
>NA|TRBV2|TRBD1|TRBJ1-2
CASSVDRGQGYTF
TGTGCCAGCAGTGTGGACAGGGGGCAAGGCTACACCTTC
>NA|TRBV7-3|TRBD1|TRBJ2-7
CASSSGTGVGEQYF
TGTGCCAGCAGTTCCGGGACAGGGGTCGGCGAGCAGTACTTC
>NA|TRBV6-6|NA|TRBJ2-7
CASSYSDSSYEQYF
TGTGCCAGCAGTTACTCCGACAGCTCCTACGAGCAGTACTTC
>once|TRBV6-4|TRBD1|TRBJ1-2
CASRGQGAGGYTF
TGTGCCAGCAGAGGACAGGGGGCAGGTGGCTACACCTTC
>NA|TRBV25-1|NA|TRBJ1-5
CASSEPGGQPQHF
TGTGCCAGCAGTGAACCTGGAGGGCAGCCCCAGCATTTT
>NA|TRBV9|TRBD1|TRBJ1-6
CASSVGGTGDSPLHF
TGTGCCAGCAGCGTAGGTGGGACAGGGGATTCACCCCTCCACTTT
>once|TRBV18|NA|TRBJ2-3
CASSPTGVGTDTQYF
TGTGCCAGCTCACCGACGGGAGTAGGGACAGATACGCAGTATTTT
>NA|TRBV30|NA|TRBJ1-2
CAWSGQVADYGYTF
TGTGCCTGGAGTGGACAGGTAGCAGACTATGGCTACACCTTC
>NA|TRBV5-4|TRBD2|TRBJ2-1
CASSTPGLVGEQFF
TGTGCCAGCAGCACCCCGGGACTAGTGGGGGAGCAGTTCTTC
>NA|TRBV6-1|NA|TRBJ2-3
CASTLFRPGVDTQYF
TGTGCCAGCACCCTTTTTCGGCCGGGAGTAGATACGCAGTATTTT